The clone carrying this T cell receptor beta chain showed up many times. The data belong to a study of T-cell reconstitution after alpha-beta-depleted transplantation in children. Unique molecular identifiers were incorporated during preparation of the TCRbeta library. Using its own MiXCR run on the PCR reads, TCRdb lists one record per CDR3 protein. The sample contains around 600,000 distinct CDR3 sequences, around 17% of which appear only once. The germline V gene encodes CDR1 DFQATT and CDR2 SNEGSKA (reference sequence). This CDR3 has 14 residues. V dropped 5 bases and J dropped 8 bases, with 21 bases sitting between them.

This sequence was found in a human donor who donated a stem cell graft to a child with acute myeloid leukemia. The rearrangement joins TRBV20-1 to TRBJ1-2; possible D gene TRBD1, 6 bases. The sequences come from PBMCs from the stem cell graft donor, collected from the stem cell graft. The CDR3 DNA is TGCAGTGCTGACCCGCGCGGGGGGGCTAGGGGCTACACCTTC. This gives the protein CSADPRGGARGYTF.